This T cell receptor beta chain was retrieved from a study of OX40 agonist ivuxolimab in advanced cancers. About the research overall: Each patient was given ivuxolimab into a vein every 2 weeks, at 0.01 to 10 mg/kg. Participants, about 83% male, averaged roughly 60 years of age, ranging from roughly 20 to 80. General observations from the study: Doses of 0.1 to 3.0 mg/kg were accompanied by clonal expansion of CD4+ and CD8+ blood T cells by week 6. On average, CD8+ T cells had more expanded clones than CD4+.

Data came from immunoSEQ multiplex PCR; TCRdb stores just in-frame clones and leaves some out. The sample includes tens of thousands of clones, approximately 80% of them seen just once. About this clone itself: The antigen remains undetermined.

This CDR3 is built from 13 residues. Germline V gene sequence: CDR1 SGHTA, CDR2 FQGTGA. The V end was cut by 5 bases, the J end by 4 bases, with 11 bases between. The V gene is TRBV7-3, the J gene TRBJ2-5; D not certain. This receptor was obtained from an adult with an advanced solid tumor such as melanoma, head and neck, liver or kidney cancer. Sequenced material: CD4+ or CD8+ T cells sorted from blood, taken in a trial of the OX40 agonist ivuxolimab. The CDR3 reads CASSRSKGETQYF. The CDR3 region has the DNA TGTGCCAGCAGCCGATCCAAGGGAGAGACCCAGTACTTC.